The next 13 T cell receptor beta chains were all read from a single sample in a study of vaccination and CD4 T cells after COVID-19. Sequence data for DNA of cultured CD4+ T cells were generated by the Oncomine TCR Beta short-read assay. Each CDR3 protein gets one entry after TCRdb re-called the PCR reads with MiXCR. The repertoire has some 20,000 distinct CDR3 sequences, roughly two fifths of them found once; the top ten carry approximately 15%. Treatment reported: approximately nine-day PBMC culture with coronavirus spike peptide pools or control peptides (ViraFEST assay). No antigens are known for them. Sequencing input: CD4+ T cells from blood, cultured in vitro. The receptor source for this set is a human donor who had recovered from COVID-19.

This clonotype was detected once. The gene calls are TRBV29-1 and TRBJ2-7; possibly TRBD1 for D (6 bases). Looked up from germline, CDR1 is SQVTM and CDR2 is ANQGSEA. The length of the CDR3 is 12 residues. V was trimmed by 4 bases and J by 5 bases, leaving 12 bases between them. The CDR3 loop reads CSVGQGYNEQYF. CDR3 sequence (DNA): TGCAGCGTTGGCCAGGGGTATAACGAGCAGTACTTC.

The J gene is TRBJ1-4, the V gene TRBV11-3; D call uncertain. The CDR3 spans 14 residues. V was cut by 5 bases and J by 4 bases, with 11 bases left in between. CDR1 and CDR2 (germline): SGHNT, YENEEA. CDR3 loop: CASSPRPDNEKLFF. The CDR3 bases are TGTGCCAGCAGCCCCCGGCCCGATAATGAAAAACTGTTTTTT. Using reference TRBV11-3 and TRBJ1-4 for the parts outside the CDR3, the full variable domain is EAGVVQSPRYKIIEKKQPVAFWCNPISGHNTLYWYLQNLGQGPELLIRYENEEAVDDSQLPKDRFSAERLKGVDSTLKIQPAELGDSAVYLCASSPRPDNEKLFFGSGTQLSVL.

The rearrangement uses TRBV12-3 or TRBV12-4 and TRBJ1-1; D gene unclear. This CDR3 comprises 13 residues. V shed 8 bases and J shed 4 bases, with 14 bases lying between them. The CDR3 DNA sequence: TGTGCCAGCGAGAGGACCAGTGGCACTGAAGCTTTCTTT. This sequence encodes CASERTSGTEAFF.

This clonotype showed up just once. This sequence joins TRBV6-1 and TRBJ2-5, with D possibly called TRBD1 or TRBD2 (5 bases each). The V gene lost 6 bases and the J gene lost 2 bases, with 10 bases spanning the gap. The CDR3 has 13 amino acids. Germline V CDR1 and CDR2: MNHNS, SASEGT. The CDR3 sequence is CASRRGLQETQYF. In nucleotides, the CDR3 is TGTGCCAGCAGGAGGGGCCTACAAGAGACCCAGTACTTC.

The sample holds one count of this clonotype. J is TRBJ2-7 and V is TRBV28; 10 nucleotides line up with TRBD2. The V gene's germline CDR1 is MDHEN and CDR2 SYDVKM. The ends lost 6 bases at V and 3 bases at J; junction bases unmatched: 14. This CDR3 is 17 amino acids long. The CDR3 DNA reads TGTGCCAGCAGCCCCCGCCGTCCTAGCGGGAGTCTCTACGAGCAGTACTTC. Translating gives CASSPRRPSGSLYEQYF.

J is TRBJ2-7 and V is TRBV18; 12 bases align to TRBD1. The ends lost 5 bases at V and 8 bases at J; junction bases unmatched: 4. The length of the CDR3 is 13 residues. Germline values: CDR1 KGHSH, CDR2 LQKENI. CDR3 bases: TGTGCCAGCTCAACGGGGACAGGGGGCCAGCAGTACTTC. Translated, it gives CASSTGTGGQQYF. Drawing the rest from reference TRBV18 and TRBJ2-7, the complete variable domain is NAGVMQNPRHLVRRRGQEARLRCSPMKGHSHVYWYRQLPEEGLKFMVYLQKENIIDESGMPKERFSAEFPKEGPSILRIQQVVRGDSAAYFCASSTGTGGQQYFGPGTRLTVT.

This clonotype was counted only a few times. The V gene is TRBV10-1, the J gene TRBJ2-1; D call uncertain. The CDR3 has 15 residues. Germline values: CDR1 WNHNN, CDR2 SYGVQD (reference sequence). V lost 1 base to trimming and J lost 2 bases, with 9 bases between them. In DNA, the CDR3 is TGCGCCAGCAGTGAGTGGACGTCCACCTACAATGAGCAGTTCTTC. Translation gives CASSEWTSTYNEQFF.

This clonotype showed up just a few times. The gene calls are TRBV6-5 and TRBJ1-1, with D possibly matching TRBD1 (5 bases). The V and J ends lost 2 bases and 1 base respectively, with 11 bases between them. Germline V gene sequence: CDR1 MNHEY, CDR2 SVGAGI. The CDR3 covers 15 residues. CDR3 protein: CASSYGAGRNTEAFF. The CDR3 bases are TGTGCCAGCAGTTACGGGGCAGGGCGGAACACTGAAGCTTTCTTT.

The J gene is TRBJ2-3, the V gene TRBV12-3 or TRBV12-4; tentative D call: TRBD2 (6 bases). V lost 3 bases and J 4 bases, leaving 11 bases between the germline ends. CDR3 length: 14 amino acids. The CDR3 region is CASSFSGGSDTQYF. For the CDR3, the DNA is TGTGCCAGCAGTTTTAGTGGAGGGTCAGATACGCAGTATTTT.

The chain combines TRBV5-4 with TRBJ2-5, with TRBD1 matching over 10 bases. V was pared by 0 bases and J by 5 bases, with 4 bases of the junction left unmatched. Germline CDR1 reads SGHNT; CDR2 reads YYREEE (reference sequence). This CDR3 has 15 residues. CDR3 sequence: CASSLAVDRGETQYF. CDR3 sequence (DNA): TGTGCCAGCAGCTTGGCGGTGGACAGGGGGGAGACCCAGTACTTC.

This clonotype was observed a few times. The rearrangement uses TRBV19 and TRBJ2-7; tentative D call: TRBD1 (6 bases). The CDR3 has 14 amino acids. The V gene lost 6 bases and the J gene lost 2 bases, with 14 bases spanning the gap. From germline, CDR1 is LNHDA and CDR2 SQIVND (reference sequence). The CDR3 DNA sequence: TGTGCCAGTAGATTGGGACATACGACCTACGAGCAGTACTTC. It specifies CASRLGHTTYEQYF.

In this sample, this clonotype turned up a few times. CDR3 nucleotides: TGTGCCACCAGTGAGCCCGGGACAAGCACAGATACGCAGTATTTT. Protein product: CATSEPGTSTDTQYF. The genes are TRBV24-1 and TRBJ2-3, with a tentative D call TRBD1 (6 bases). V gave up 4 bases and J gave up 0 bases, with 10 bases separating them. CDR1 is KGHDR and CDR2 is SFDVKD in the germline V gene. CDR3 length equals 15 residues.

This clonotype was picked up a small number of times. This chain joins TRBV7-8 and TRBJ2-5, with 15 bases matching TRBD2. This CDR3 comprises 16 residues. Germline V gives CDR1 SGHVS, CDR2 FQNEAQ. J gave up 2 bases and V 5 bases, and 3 bases lay outside the gene matches. The CDR3 here is CASSGGLAGGQETQYF. CDR3 nucleotides: TGTGCCAGCAGCGGGGGACTAGCGGGAGGACAAGAGACCCAGTACTTC.